Sequencing of this T cell receptor beta chain was carried out in a study of monozygotic twins with inflammatory bowel disease. The study, taken as a whole, reports: Added variability in patient repertoires may stem from differing immunosuppressive treatments. IBD patients carried less diverse TCRbeta repertoires (inverse Simpson) than healthy co-twins.

Germline V gene sequence: CDR1 MNHEY, CDR2 SMNVEV (reference sequence). The CDR3 sequence is 16 residues long. TCRdb re-called the 5' RACE reads and catalogs CDR3 proteins one per entry, DNA excluded. In all, the sample yields about 380,000 distinct CDR3 sequences. Of note for this clonotype: The antigen is not known.

The J gene is TRBJ2-3, the V gene TRBV27; with no DNA, the TCRdb D assignment of TRBD1 cannot be verified. The sequenced sample consisted of blood. This TCR was sampled from a human donor with ulcerative colitis or Crohn's disease, or a healthy co-twin of an affected twin (not recorded which). CDR3 sequence: CASSLFSVGGEDTQYF.